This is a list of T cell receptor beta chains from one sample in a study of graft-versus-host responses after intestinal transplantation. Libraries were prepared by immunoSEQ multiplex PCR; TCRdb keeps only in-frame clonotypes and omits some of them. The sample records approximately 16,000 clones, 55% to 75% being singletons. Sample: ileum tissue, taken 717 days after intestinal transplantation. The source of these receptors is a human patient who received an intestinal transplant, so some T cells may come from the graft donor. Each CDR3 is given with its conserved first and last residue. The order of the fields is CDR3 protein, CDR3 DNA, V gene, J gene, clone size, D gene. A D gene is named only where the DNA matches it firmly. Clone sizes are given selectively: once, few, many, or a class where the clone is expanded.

CDR3aa: CASSFTGGANYGYTF; CDR3nt: TGCGCCAGCAGCTTTACAGGGGGCGCTAACTATGGCTACACCTTC; v_gene: TRBV5-1; j_gene: TRBJ1-2; abundance: .; d_gene: TRBD1
CDR3aa: CASDPGRGHYGYTF; CDR3nt: TGTGCCAGCGATCCAGGCAGGGGCCACTATGGCTACACCTTC; v_gene: TRBV2; j_gene: TRBJ1-2; abundance: few; d_gene: .
CDR3aa: CARSLKGQGAGMNTEAFF; CDR3nt: TGTGCCAGAAGCTTGAAGGGACAGGGGGCGGGAATGAACACTGAAGCTTTCTTT; v_gene: TRBV5-3; j_gene: TRBJ1-1; abundance: .; d_gene: TRBD1
CDR3aa: CASSIGWGRGYTF; CDR3nt: TGTGCCAGCAGCATTGGATGGGGTCGGGGCTACACCTTC; v_gene: TRBV11-2; j_gene: TRBJ1-2; abundance: once; d_gene: .
CDR3aa: CASSLSGVLSYEQYF; CDR3nt: TGTGCCAGCAGCTTATCCGGTGTCCTCTCCTACGAGCAGTACTTC; v_gene: TRBV13; j_gene: TRBJ2-7; abundance: few; d_gene: .
CDR3aa: CASSMGQYYEQYF; CDR3nt: TGTGCCAGTAGTATGGGACAGTACTACGAGCAGTACTTC; v_gene: TRBV19; j_gene: TRBJ2-7; abundance: .; d_gene: TRBD1
CDR3aa: CASSMIKGSYEQYF; CDR3nt: TGTGCCAGTAGTATGATAAAGGGCTCCTACGAGCAGTACTTC; v_gene: TRBV19; j_gene: TRBJ2-7; abundance: .; d_gene: .
CDR3aa: CASSAGTGVNQPQHF; CDR3nt: TGTGCCAGCAGTGCCGGGACAGGGGTCAATCAGCCCCAGCATTTT; v_gene: TRBV2; j_gene: TRBJ1-5; abundance: .; d_gene: TRBD1
CDR3aa: CASSSLGGGTEAFF; CDR3nt: TGTGCCAGCAGCTCCCTTGGGGGAGGCACTGAAGCTTTCTTT; v_gene: TRBV7-2; j_gene: TRBJ1-1; abundance: .; d_gene: .
CDR3aa: CASSPRTSGSTGELFF; CDR3nt: TGTGCCAGTAGTCCCCGAACTAGCGGGAGCACCGGGGAGCTGTTTTTT; v_gene: TRBV19; j_gene: TRBJ2-2; abundance: .; d_gene: TRBD2
CDR3aa: CASDSYEQYF; CDR3nt: TGTGCCAGCGACTCCTACGAGCAGTACTTC; v_gene: TRBV27; j_gene: TRBJ2-7; abundance: .; d_gene: .
CDR3aa: CAWAEGQPHYYEQYF; CDR3nt: TGTGCCTGGGCGGAGGGGCAACCACACTACTACGAGCAGTACTTC; v_gene: TRBV30; j_gene: TRBJ2-7; abundance: .; d_gene: .
CDR3aa: CSVPHEKAVVPGQGLKGNSPLHF; CDR3nt: TGCAGCGTCCCCCACGAAAAGGCAGTTGTCCCGGGACAGGGCCTAAAGGGTAATTCACCCCTCCACTTT; v_gene: TRBV29-1; j_gene: TRBJ1-6; abundance: .; d_gene: TRBD1
CDR3aa: CASSGQRTGTYNEQFF; CDR3nt: TGTGCCAGCAGCGGACAGAGGACAGGGACCTACAATGAGCAGTTCTTC; v_gene: TRBV7-9; j_gene: TRBJ2-1; abundance: few; d_gene: TRBD1
CDR3aa: CAWGDRGYEQYF; CDR3nt: TGTGCCTGGGGGGACAGGGGTTACGAGCAGTACTTC; v_gene: TRBV30; j_gene: TRBJ2-7; abundance: .; d_gene: TRBD1
CDR3aa: CASSWGQAQTGELFF; CDR3nt: TGTGCCAGCAGCTGGGGACAGGCGCAGACCGGGGAGCTGTTTTTT; v_gene: TRBV5-4; j_gene: TRBJ2-2; abundance: .; d_gene: TRBD1
CDR3aa: CASQQGSYGYTF; CDR3nt: TGTGCCAGCCAACAGGGGTCCTATGGCTACACCTTC; v_gene: TRBV6-1; j_gene: TRBJ1-2; abundance: .; d_gene: TRBD1
CDR3aa: CAVRGTNQPQHF; CDR3nt: TGTGCCGTCAGGGGGACTAATCAGCCCCAGCATTTT; v_gene: TRBV10-3; j_gene: TRBJ1-5; abundance: large; d_gene: TRBD1
CDR3aa: CASSLTPLGQAYEQYF; CDR3nt: TGCGCCAGCAGCCTCACACCCCTGGGACAGGCCTACGAGCAGTACTTC; v_gene: TRBV5-1; j_gene: TRBJ2-7; abundance: .; d_gene: TRBD1
CDR3aa: CASSSDGLNTGELFF; CDR3nt: TGTGCCAGCAGCTCGGACGGGTTGAACACCGGGGAGCTGTTTTTT; v_gene: TRBV7-3; j_gene: TRBJ2-2; abundance: .; d_gene: .
CDR3aa: CASSSSGPQAREKLFF; CDR3nt: .; v_gene: TRBV6-5; j_gene: TRBJ1-4; abundance: few; d_gene: .
CDR3aa: CAWRQGGASNQPQHF; CDR3nt: TGTGCCTGGAGGCAGGGGGGCGCGAGCAATCAGCCCCAGCATTTT; v_gene: TRBV30; j_gene: TRBJ1-5; abundance: .; d_gene: TRBD1
CDR3aa: CASSLGGRAYEQYF; CDR3nt: TGTGCCAGCAGCTTGGGCGGGAGGGCCTACGAGCAGTACTTC; v_gene: TRBV5-4; j_gene: TRBJ2-7; abundance: .; d_gene: TRBD2
CDR3aa: CASSLVALAGRGELFF; CDR3nt: TGTGCCAGCAGCTTAGTAGCGCTAGCGGGTAGAGGGGAGCTGTTTTTT; v_gene: TRBV7-2; j_gene: TRBJ2-2; abundance: .; d_gene: TRBD2
CDR3aa: CASSATLANTEAFF; CDR3nt: TGTGCCAGCAGCGCCACCCTAGCGAACACTGAAGCTTTCTTT; v_gene: TRBV5-7; j_gene: TRBJ1-1; abundance: once; d_gene: .
CDR3aa: CASSPWTGFGYTF; CDR3nt: TGTGCCAGCTCACCATGGACAGGGTTTGGCTACACCTTC; v_gene: TRBV18; j_gene: TRBJ1-2; abundance: few; d_gene: TRBD1
CDR3aa: CAWSVSRANTEAFF; CDR3nt: TGTGCCTGGAGTGTATCCAGGGCGAACACTGAAGCTTTCTTT; v_gene: TRBV30; j_gene: TRBJ1-1; abundance: .; d_gene: .
CDR3aa: CASSPHRGVGEAFF; CDR3nt: TGTGCCAGCAGCCCCCACAGGGGAGTTGGGGAAGCTTTCTTT; v_gene: TRBV14; j_gene: TRBJ1-1; abundance: once; d_gene: TRBD1
CDR3aa: CASSFYGGHSLNTEAFF; CDR3nt: TGTGCCAGCAGCTTCTACGGGGGCCATTCCTTGAACACTGAAGCTTTCTTT; v_gene: TRBV7-9; j_gene: TRBJ1-1; abundance: .; d_gene: .
CDR3aa: CASSPRGRWDYGYTF; CDR3nt: TGTGCCAGCAGTCCCAGGGGGCGCTGGGACTATGGCTACACCTTC; v_gene: TRBV6-6; j_gene: TRBJ1-2; abundance: .; d_gene: TRBD1
CDR3aa: CASSSLGSGRARNEQYF; CDR3nt: TGTGCCAGCAGTTCTCTAGGTAGCGGGAGGGCCAGGAACGAGCAGTACTTC; v_gene: TRBV27; j_gene: TRBJ2-7; abundance: .; d_gene: TRBD2
CDR3aa: CASSPARAGASEKLFF; CDR3nt: TGTGCCAGCAGCCCCGCCCGGGCAGGGGCAAGTGAAAAACTGTTTTTT; v_gene: TRBV2; j_gene: TRBJ1-4; abundance: .; d_gene: .
CDR3aa: CASSLLAGDGEQYF; CDR3nt: TGTGCCAGCTCCTTACTAGCGGGAGACGGCGAGCAGTACTTC; v_gene: TRBV18; j_gene: TRBJ2-7; abundance: .; d_gene: TRBD2
CDR3aa: CASSPTGGETQYF; CDR3nt: TGTGCCAGCAGTCCTACAGGGGGCGAGACCCAGTACTTC; v_gene: TRBV6-4; j_gene: TRBJ2-5; abundance: .; d_gene: TRBD1
CDR3aa: CASSESRVGDQPQHF; CDR3nt: TGTGCCAGCAGTGAGAGCAGGGTAGGTGATCAGCCCCAGCATTTT; v_gene: TRBV6-1; j_gene: TRBJ1-5; abundance: .; d_gene: .
CDR3aa: CASSLDRQNIQYF; CDR3nt: TGTGCCAGCAGCTTAGATAGGCAAAACATTCAGTACTTC; v_gene: TRBV7-2; j_gene: TRBJ2-4; abundance: .; d_gene: .
CDR3aa: CASSQVGGNEKLFF; CDR3nt: TGTGCCAGCAGCCAAGTGGGAGGCAATGAAAAACTGTTTTTT; v_gene: TRBV4-2; j_gene: TRBJ1-4; abundance: .; d_gene: .
CDR3aa: CASGLGTSWEDSYNEQFF; CDR3nt: TGTGCTAGTGGTTTGGGCACATCGTGGGAGGACTCCTACAATGAGCAGTTCTTC; v_gene: TRBV12-5; j_gene: TRBJ2-1; abundance: .; d_gene: .
CDR3aa: CASRQAGVLFGEQFF; CDR3nt: TGTGCCAGCAGGCAAGCGGGAGTCTTGTTCGGTGAGCAGTTCTTC; v_gene: TRBV7-2; j_gene: TRBJ2-1; abundance: .; d_gene: TRBD2
CDR3aa: CASSLLAGGWGELFF; CDR3nt: TGTGCCAGCAGTCTGCTGGCGGGCGGTTGGGGGGAGCTGTTTTTT; v_gene: TRBV27; j_gene: TRBJ2-2; abundance: .; d_gene: .